These 17 T cell receptor beta chains were sequenced from one sample in a study of cytomegalovirus exposure and HLA in healthy donors. In the PCR, 60 Vbeta and 13 Jbeta primers were used. Clones were sequenced by immunoSEQ multiplex PCR, and TCRdb holds only the in-frame ones, with some missing. The table records approximately 140,000 clones, 60% to 85% of them present only once. The sequenced sample was PBMCs. All receptors come from a man aged 45-60 years in good health and CMV-seropositive.

The chain recombines TRBV20-1 with TRBJ2-7; D is uncertain. The CDR3 runs to 10 residues. The V end lost 3 bases, the J end lost 8 bases, and 8 bases lay between the germline ends. The germline gives CDR1 DFQATT, CDR2 SNEGSKA (reference sequence). For the CDR3, the DNA is TGCAGTGCTAGGCAACAGAAGCAGTACTTC. Amino acids: CSARQQKQYF.

The V gene is TRBV29-1, the J gene TRBJ2-1; 10 bases agree with TRBD1. The trim removed 2 bases at V and 3 bases at J, leaving 7 bases unmatched. Germline V gene lookup returns CDR1 SQVTM and CDR2 ANQGSEA. There are 16 residues in the CDR3. The CDR3 nucleotides read TGCAGCGTTGAAACTGGGACAGGGGAAAACTACAATGAGCAGTTCTTC. Translation: CSVETGTGENYNEQFF.

The chain links TRBV5-4 to TRBJ2-1, with 11 bases fitting TRBD2. The V gene's germline CDR1 is SGHNT and CDR2 YYREEE (reference sequence). The CDR3 extends over 17 amino acids. V lost 4 bases to trimming and J lost 0 bases; unmatched junction nucleotides: 6. The CDR3 here is CASSTATSGNSYNEQFF. As DNA, the CDR3 is TGTGCCAGCAGCACCGCGACTAGCGGGAACTCCTACAATGAGCAGTTCTTC.

The chain joins TRBV27 to TRBJ2-1, with 10 bases that match TRBD2. V gave up 7 bases and J gave up 0 bases; unmatched junction bases: 12. The V gene's germline CDR1 is MNHEY and CDR2 SMNVEV (reference sequence). This CDR3 is built from 18 residues. For the CDR3, the DNA is TGTGCCAGCATGGGAACTAGCGGGGTTCAGTTCTCCTACAATGAGCAGTTCTTC. Protein sequence: CASMGTSGVQFSYNEQFF.

This chain uses TRBV9 with TRBJ1-4, with 7 bases lining up with TRBD1. V lost 1 base to trimming and J lost 3 bases; unmatched junction nucleotides: 9. The CDR3 is 17 amino acids. Germline CDR1 SGDLS, CDR2 YYNGEE. The CDR3 DNA reads TGTGCCAGCAGCGTAAGACAGGGAATCTCGGCTAATGAAAAACTGTTTTTT. It codes for CASSVRQGISANEKLFF. Full variable domain (rest looked up from reference TRBV9 and TRBJ1-4): DSGVTQTPKHLITATGQRVTLRCSPRSGDLSVYWYQQSLDQGLQFLIQYYNGEERAKGNILERFSAQQFPDLHSELNLSSLELGDSALYFCASSVRQGISANEKLFFGSGTQLSVL.

The V gene is TRBV7-9, the J gene TRBJ1-4, with a weak D call TRBD1 (5 bases). CDR1 is SEHNR, CDR2 FQNEAQ, per germline (reference sequence). CDR3 length equals 14 residues. Trimming left V 3 bases short and J 4 bases short, with 9 bases between. CDR3 nucleotide sequence: TGTGCCAGCAGCTTCGCAGGGATTAATGAAAAACTGTTTTTT. This sequence encodes CASSFAGINEKLFF. The full variable domain, rest sourced from reference TRBV7-9 and TRBJ1-4, is DTGVSQNPRHKITKRGQNVTFRCDPISEHNRLYWYRQTLGQGPEFLTYFQNEAQLEKSRLLSDRFSAERPKGSFSTLEIQRTEQGDSAMYLCASSFAGINEKLFFGSGTQLSVL.

This rearrangement joins TRBV19 to TRBJ2-1; 7 nucleotides agree with TRBD1. Losses at the gene ends were 10 bases for V and 3 bases for J; bases not matched to a gene: 9. In germline, CDR1 is LNHDA, CDR2 SQIVND (reference sequence). CDR3 length: 14 amino acids. CDR3 residues: CATSGTDFYNEQFF. DNA of the CDR3: TGTGCCACTTCGGGGACAGATTTCTACAATGAGCAGTTCTTC. Supplemented by reference TRBV19 and TRBJ2-1, the full variable domain reads DGGITQSPKYLFRKEGQNVTLSCEQNLNHDAMYWYRQDPGQGLRLIYYSQIVNDFQKGDIAEGYSVSREKKESFPLTVTSAQKNPTAFYLCATSGTDFYNEQFFGPGTRLTVL.

J is TRBJ2-1 and V is TRBV23-1, with 9 positions matching TRBD1. TRBV23-1 is treated as an ORF (open reading frame) with a function not yet certain. Trimming at V came to 4 bases and at J to 6 bases, leaving 16 bases not matched to a gene. The CDR3 spans 18 residues. The CDR3 nucleotides are TGCGCCAGCAGTCGGACAGGGGTAGAAAGGACTAGGTTCAATGAGCAGTTCTTC. It specifies CASSRTGVERTRFNEQFF.

The rearrangement joins TRBV28 to TRBJ1-5; TRBD1 might be the D (6 bases). The CDR3 contains 14 residues. The germline V gene has CDR1 MDHEN and CDR2 SYDVKM. Between the trimmed V and J ends, which lost 5 bases and 7 bases, there was a span of 15 bases. The CDR3 bases are TGTGCCAGCAGTCCGTACAGGGAGGGGCAGCCCCAGCATTTT. This translates into CASSPYREGQPQHF.

The chain uses TRBV19 and TRBJ2-1, with a tentative D call TRBD1 (5 bases). This CDR3 comprises 13 residues. Germline CDR1 and CDR2: LNHDA and SQIVND (reference sequence). V gave up 5 bases and J gave up 7 bases, with 12 bases separating them. For the CDR3, the DNA is TGTGCCAGTAGTTTACAAGGGGTTAATGAGCAGTTCTTC. Translation gives CASSLQGVNEQFF.

This chain uses TRBV27 with TRBJ2-3, with D possibly being TRBD2 (5 bases). This CDR3 region has 15 residues. In germline, CDR1 is MNHEY, CDR2 SMNVEV (reference sequence). Trimming took off 6 bases at V and 0 bases at J, with 13 bases between the two ends. The CDR3 sequence is CASSHRTVSTDTQYF. Written as DNA, the CDR3 is TGTGCCAGCAGCCATCGGACTGTGAGCACAGATACGCAGTATTTT.

This chain joins TRBV5-1 and TRBJ1-2; D unclear. Germline values: CDR1 SGHRS, CDR2 YFSETQ. Deletions cut 0 bases from V and 0 bases from J, with 9 bases between. This CDR3 has 15 residues. Here the CDR3 DNA reads TGCGCCAGCAGCTTGGGGGCAGGAACTAACTATGGCTACACCTTC. This codes for CASSLGAGTNYGYTF.

This sequence joins TRBV30 and TRBJ2-3; 8 nucleotides line up with TRBD1. CDR3 length: 12 residues. CDR1 is GTSNPN, CDR2 SVGIG, per germline (reference sequence). V shed 4 bases and J 6 bases; nucleotides not matched to a gene: 3. CDR3 region: CAWNTGGDTQYF. CDR3 in DNA: TGTGCCTGGAACACAGGGGGTGATACGCAGTATTTT.

The rearrangement links TRBV7-8 to TRBJ1-2, with D possibly TRBD1 on 5 matching bases. The CDR3 extends over 15 amino acids. V was shortened by 4 bases and J by 0 bases, with 12 bases between the two germline ends. The germline CDR1 and CDR2 sequences are SGHVS and FQNEAQ. CDR3 amino acids: CASSSDRSPNYGYTF. The CDR3 nucleotides are TGTGCCAGCAGCTCCGACAGATCTCCTAACTATGGCTACACCTTC. The whole variable domain, remainder taken from reference TRBV7-8 and TRBJ1-2, is GAGVSQSPRYKVAKRGQDVALRCDPISGHVSLFWYQQALGQGPEFLTYFQNEAQLDKSGLPSDRFFAERPEGSVSTLKIQRTQQEDSAVYLCASSSDRSPNYGYTFGSGTRLTVV.

The chain joins TRBV28 to TRBJ2-3, with 7 bases matching TRBD1. The CDR3 loop spans 16 amino acids. J was trimmed by 2 bases and V by 5 bases; bases with no gene match: 10. Germline V gene lookup returns CDR1 MDHEN and CDR2 SYDVKM. CDR3 coding DNA: TGTGCCAGCAGTCAAAGGACAGGATTTATCACAGATACGCAGTATTTT. Translating it yields CASSQRTGFITDTQYF.

The gene calls are TRBV6-5 and TRBJ2-7, with 8 bases aligning to TRBD1. J gave up 3 bases and V 5 bases, and 9 bases lay outside the gene matches. Germline V CDR1 and CDR2: MNHEY, SVGAGI. The CDR3 length is 15 residues. In nucleotides, the CDR3 is TGTGCCAGCAGTACCCGGGACAGGAGTTACTACGAGCAGTACTTC. It encodes CASSTRDRSYYEQYF.

The DNA for the CDR3 is TGTGCCAGCAGTTACTCCGGCCTGGGGCAGTACGAGCAGTACTTC. It codes for CASSYSGLGQYEQYF. V gene TRBV6-5 combines with J gene TRBJ2-7, with a possible D match to TRBD1 (5 bases). The germline CDR1 and CDR2 sequences are MNHEY and SVGAGI. The CDR3 is 15 amino acids. Trimming removed 0 bases from V and 4 bases from J, with 13 bases in between.